Reported below is one T cell receptor beta chain. This sample is drawn from a study of cytomegalovirus exposure and HLA in healthy donors. In the PCR, 60 Vbeta and 13 Jbeta primers were used. The method was immunoSEQ multiplex PCR; TCRdb's version includes in-frame clones alone and lacks a portion of them. The data hold 90,000 to 95,000 clones, with 81% observed a single time. The CDR3 contains 15 residues. V dropped 8 bases and J dropped 4 bases, with 17 bases sitting between them. Germline V gives CDR1 SNHLY, CDR2 FYNNEI. This chain uses TRBV2 with TRBJ1-4; D gene unclear. Sequencing was carried out using PBMCs. The clonotype comes from a girl aged 2-10 years in good health and CMV-seropositive. In nucleotides, the CDR3 is TGTGCCAGCGCCGAGGTGGCATTGCTTAATGAAAAACTGTTTTTT. This translates into CASAEVALLNEKLFF.